These 32 T cell receptor beta chains were sequenced from one sample in a study of blood T cell repertoires in COVID-19. Sequencing was performed with immunoSEQ multiplex PCR; in TCRdb, only in-frame clones are kept and a portion is missing. The repertoire holds some 200,000 clones, with approximately 83% as singletons. The sample taken for sequencing was peripheral blood. All receptors come from a woman aged 55-69 years with acute or convalescent COVID-19.

The chain carries TRBV5-6 and TRBJ1-6, with D perhaps TRBD1 (6 bases). V lost 4 bases and J 9 bases, leaving 20 bases between the germline ends. Germline-derived CDR1 and CDR2 are SGHDT and YYEEEE. The CDR3 is 16 amino acids. The CDR3 DNA is TGTGCCAGCAGCGTGGTCCCCCCAGGGGTAGCTTCACCCCTCCACTTT. It codes for CASSVVPPGVASPLHF.

The chain joins TRBV7-9 to TRBJ2-2; D is ambiguous. Trimming removed 1 base at V and 6 bases at J, with 3 bases between. The germline V gene has CDR1 SEHNR and CDR2 FQNEAQ (reference sequence). This CDR3 is 12 amino acids long. In DNA, the CDR3 is TGTGCCAGCAGCTTAGGGCCCGGGGAGCTGTTTTTT. It translates to CASSLGPGELFF.

The chain links TRBV4-2 to TRBJ1-6; TRBD1 matches at 7 bases. Germline V gene lookup returns CDR1 LGHNA and CDR2 YNFKEQ. The length of the CDR3 is 18 residues. Trimming cost V 4 bases and J 6 bases; bases outside gene matches: 15. CDR3 in amino acids: CASSPSPSNRGGNSPLHF. The CDR3 bases are TGTGCCAGCAGCCCCAGTCCTTCTAACAGGGGAGGTAATTCACCCCTCCACTTT.

V and J are TRBV5-1 and TRBJ2-7, with 12 nucleotides matching TRBD2. The junction had 5 bases not matched to a gene; V was cut back by 0 bases and J by 1 base. Germline V gene data show CDR1 as SGHRS and CDR2 as YFSETQ. The CDR3 consists of 17 residues. In DNA, the CDR3 is TGCGCCAGCAGCTTGGGACTAGCGGGGGCCCAATCCTACGAGCAGTACTTC. The encoded protein is CASSLGLAGAQSYEQYF.

The J gene is TRBJ2-3, the V gene TRBV4-1, with TRBD2 matching 7 bases. The CDR3 length is 19 residues. CDR1 and CDR2 from the germline V gene are MGHRA and YSYEKL. V was clipped by 4 bases and J by 1 base; unmatched bases: 17. As DNA, the CDR3 is TGCGCCAGCAGCCTAAGCTACCCGGGGGGTGCGTCAGGCACAGATACGCAGTATTTT. Its translation: CASSLSYPGGASGTDTQYF.

V gene TRBV29-1 combines with J gene TRBJ1-5; 12 bases are shared with TRBD1. V was clipped by 7 bases and J by 4 bases; unmatched bases: 5. This CDR3 has 14 amino acids. Germline CDR1 is SQVTM and CDR2 is ANQGSEA. CDR3 in amino acids: CSAGDRGPNQPQHF. The CDR3 DNA follows: TGCAGCGCCGGGGACAGGGGGCCGAATCAGCCCCAGCATTTT.

This clone was picked up a small number of times. The chain employs TRBV19 and TRBJ2-5; TRBD2 is a possible D gene (6 bases). Per the germline V gene, CDR1 is LNHDA and CDR2 is SQIVND (reference sequence). This CDR3 is built from 13 residues. V lost 8 bases, J lost 5 bases, and 15 bases lay in between. This chain's CDR3 is CASSQTRRETQYF. CDR3 coding DNA: TGTGCCAGTTCCCAGACTAGGCGTGAGACCCAGTACTTC.

J is TRBJ1-2 and V is TRBV7-9, with D possibly TRBD1 on 6 matching bases. Germline values: CDR1 SEHNR, CDR2 FQNEAQ (reference sequence). The V end lost 1 base, the J end lost 7 bases, and 16 bases lay between the germline ends. This CDR3 is 15 amino acids long. The CDR3 here is CASSLGIRDIFGYTF. CDR3 DNA sequence: TGTGCCAGCAGCTTAGGAATCCGGGACATCTTTGGCTACACCTTC.

The V and J genes are TRBV5-1 and TRBJ1-4; a possible D gene is TRBD1 (6 bases). This CDR3 has 15 residues. Trimming removed 2 bases at V and 6 bases at J, with 14 bases between. Germline CDR1 is SGHRS and CDR2 is YFSETQ. CDR3 region: CASSFGRGRDEKLFF. DNA for the CDR3: TGCGCCAGCAGCTTCGGAAGGGGGAGGGATGAAAAACTGTTTTTT.

Notes on this clone: Other nucleotide sequences in the sample specify the same CDR3. The V call is TRBV7-9, the J call TRBJ2-3; 11 nucleotides line up with TRBD2. The CDR3 extends over 16 amino acids. CDR1 SEHNR and CDR2 FQNEAQ come from the germline V gene (reference sequence). The J segment lost 0 bases and the V segment lost 4 bases, leaving 3 bases of the junction unmatched. CDR3 amino acids: CASSSGLAGSTDTQYF. The CDR3 coding sequence is TGTGCCAGCAGCTCAGGACTAGCGGGTAGCACAGATACGCAGTATTTT.

The chain links TRBV6-5 to TRBJ1-2, with TRBD1 matching over 8 bases. CDR1 and CDR2 (germline): MNHEY, SVGAGI. CDR3 size: 15 residues. The J segment lost 4 bases and the V segment lost 7 bases, leaving 11 bases of the junction unmatched. In DNA form, the CDR3 reads TGTGCCAGCACCTCGCAGGGGGCTAGGGGCTATGGCTACACCTTC. Protein sequence: CASTSQGARGYGYTF.

This chain connects TRBV5-4 to TRBJ2-1, with TRBD2 matching over 8 bases. The CDR3 extends over 14 amino acids. Germline-derived CDR1 and CDR2 are SGHNT and YYREEE (reference sequence). Losses at the gene ends were 2 bases for V and 5 bases for J; bases not matched to a gene: 3. CDR3 in amino acids: CASSFTSGDNEQFF. The CDR3 DNA follows: TGTGCCAGCAGCTTTACTAGCGGTGACAATGAGCAGTTCTTC.

This sequence joins TRBV6-6 and TRBJ1-6; D is undetermined. This CDR3 is 15 amino acids long. Germline CDR1 and CDR2: MNHNY and SVGAGI (reference sequence). Between the trimmed V and J ends, which lost 6 bases and 0 bases, there was a span of 9 bases. The CDR3 DNA reads as TGTGCCAGCAGCCACGAGGGCTCCTATAATTCACCCCTCCACTTT. It is translated as CASSHEGSYNSPLHF.

J is TRBJ2-1 and V is TRBV29-1; tentative D call: TRBD1 (6 bases). V was cut by 6 bases and J by 1 base, with 13 bases left in between. Germline CDR1 and CDR2: SQVTM and ANQGSEA. CDR3 size: 14 residues. In nucleotides, the CDR3 is TGCAGCGTCTCGACAGGAGAGTCCTACAATGAGCAGTTCTTC. Translating gives CSVSTGESYNEQFF.

The CDR3 region has the DNA TGTGCCAGCACTGTAGACAGATGGAACACTGAAGCTTTCTTT. Translating gives CASTVDRWNTEAFF. V is TRBV2 and J is TRBJ1-1; perhaps TRBD1 as D (5 bases). Germline V CDR1 and CDR2: SNHLY, FYNNEI. V was cut by 7 bases and J by 1 base, with 13 bases left in between. CDR3 size: 14 residues.

The V call is TRBV2, the J call TRBJ2-3; 11 bases align to TRBD2. J was trimmed by 3 bases and V by 9 bases; bases with no gene match: 2. Per the germline V gene, CDR1 is SNHLY and CDR2 is FYNNEI. The CDR3 length is 13 residues. The CDR3 DNA reads as TGTGCCAGACTAGCGGGGGAGACAGATACGCAGTATTTT. Translating it yields CARLAGETDTQYF. Full variable domain (missing parts from reference TRBV2 and TRBJ2-3): EPEVTQTPSHQVTQMGQEVILRCVPISNHLYFYWYRQILGQKVEFLVSFYNNEISEKSEIFDDQFSVERPDGSNFTLKIRSTKLEDSAMYFCARLAGETDTQYFGPGTRLTVL.

The rearrangement joins TRBV3-1 (or the pseudogene TRBV3-2) to TRBJ1-3; TRBD1 is a possible D gene (5 bases). The CDR3 covers 16 residues. Germline values: CDR1 LGHDT, CDR2 YNNKEL (reference sequence). V lost 0 bases to trimming and J lost 4 bases, with 13 bases between them. The CDR3 DNA follows: TGTGCCAGCAGCCAAGATCGGCCGGGGGTCGGAAACACCATATATTTT. Translated: CASSQDRPGVGNTIYF.

As concerns this clone: The same CDR3 also results from other DNA sequences found in this sample. V is TRBV5-1 and J is TRBJ2-3, with a tentative D call TRBD1 (5 bases). Looked up from germline, CDR1 is SGHRS and CDR2 is YFSETQ. CDR3 length: 14 residues. Between the trimmed V and J ends, which lost 0 bases and 2 bases, there was a span of 7 bases. The CDR3 bases are TGCGCCAGCAGCTTGGGACAGTCCACAGATACGCAGTATTTT. This gives the protein CASSLGQSTDTQYF.

This chain uses TRBV10-3 with TRBJ1-2, with D maybe TRBD1 (5 bases). Between the trimmed V and J ends, which lost 6 bases and 4 bases, there was a span of 15 bases. CDR3 size: 14 residues. The germline V gene has CDR1 ENHRY and CDR2 SYGVKD. The CDR3 DNA follows: TGTGCCATCAGAGGGGAATTGGTCCTCTATGGCTACACCTTC. Protein: CAIRGELVLYGYTF.

The gene calls are TRBV12-3 or TRBV12-4 and TRBJ1-1; D is possibly TRBD1 (5 bases). The CDR3 contains 13 residues. Trimming removed 5 bases from V and 1 base from J, with 8 bases in between. CDR3 DNA sequence: TGTGCCAGCAGTGTTACAGGGAACACTGAAGCTTTCTTT. This translates into CASSVTGNTEAFF.

The V and J genes are TRBV7-6 and TRBJ1-5; D call uncertain. CDR1 and CDR2 (germline): SGHVS, FNYEAQ. CDR3 size: 13 residues. The V end was cut by 5 bases, the J end by 10 bases, with 15 bases between. CDR3 in amino acids: CASSPSRTGPQHF. For the CDR3, the DNA is TGTGCCAGCAGCCCAAGCCGAACGGGACCCCAGCATTTT.

The chain's CDR3 is CASSEGRDNSPLHF. The CDR3 DNA follows: TGTGCCAGCAGTGAAGGCAGGGATAATTCACCCCTCCACTTT. This rearrangement joins TRBV2 to TRBJ1-6, with a tentative D call TRBD1 (5 bases). V lost 1 base, J lost 5 bases, and 6 bases lay in between. The CDR3 has 14 residues. The V gene's germline CDR1 is SNHLY and CDR2 FYNNEI.

The J gene is TRBJ1-2, the V gene TRBV12-3 or TRBV12-4, with D unresolved. This CDR3 is built from 13 residues. V shed 3 bases and J shed 4 bases, with 9 bases lying between them. CDR3 residues: CASSFERSYGYTF. The CDR3 region has the DNA TGTGCCAGCAGTTTCGAACGGTCCTATGGCTACACCTTC.

The CDR3 reads CASSQDSLAGTDTQYF. The CDR3 nucleotides are TGCGCCAGCAGCCAAGATTCCCTTGCAGGCACAGATACGCAGTATTTT. The gene calls are TRBV4-3 and TRBJ2-3; D unclear. Deletions cut 0 bases from V and 1 base from J, with 11 bases between. This CDR3 has 16 amino acids. From germline, CDR1 is LGHNA and CDR2 YSLEER.

This clone came up once. The V and J genes are TRBV11-2 and TRBJ1-2; D not certain. Trimming pared 1 base from V and 3 bases from J, leaving 12 bases between. CDR1 is SGHAT and CDR2 is FQNNGV in the germline V gene. The CDR3 has 15 residues. In nucleotides, the CDR3 is TGTGCCAGCAGCTTAGTTAGCGGCGGGGACTATGGCTACACCTTC. Protein sequence: CASSLVSGGDYGYTF.

There are a few counts of this clone. The chain employs TRBV6-5 and TRBJ1-4, with D possibly TRBD1 on 5 matching bases. The CDR3 has 15 residues. Germline CDR1 is MNHEY and CDR2 is SVGAGI. Trimming stripped 0 bases from V and 10 bases from J, with 15 bases between. The CDR3 DNA is TGTGCCAGCAGTTACTCGAGGACACTGGGCGGAAAACTGTTTTTT. Amino acids: CASSYSRTLGGKLFF.

The chain links TRBV5-1 to TRBJ1-2, with 7 nucleotides matching TRBD1. The junction had 13 bases not matched to a gene; V was cut back by 4 bases and J by 7 bases. Germline V CDR1 and CDR2: SGHRS, YFSETQ. The CDR3 runs 15 residues. CDR3 nucleotide sequence: TGCGCCAGCAGCCTAGGTTCGACAGGGTCGGGTGGCTACACCTTC. Its protein product is CASSLGSTGSGGYTF.

The chain employs TRBV5-1 and TRBJ1-4, with a weak D call TRBD1 (6 bases). This CDR3 region has 15 residues. The germline V gene has CDR1 SGHRS and CDR2 YFSETQ. V lost 2 bases and J 5 bases, leaving 13 bases between the germline ends. CDR3 nucleotides: TGCGCCAGCAGCTTATCGACAGGCCTAAATGAAAAACTGTTTTTT. Amino acid sequence: CASSLSTGLNEKLFF.

The rearrangement joins TRBV5-4 to TRBJ2-5, with 7 positions matching TRBD2. Losses at the gene ends were 4 bases for V and 1 base for J; bases not matched to a gene: 7. Germline assignment: CDR1 SGHNT and CDR2 YYREEE (reference sequence). The CDR3 has 15 residues. CDR3 protein: CASSLWAGVQETQYF. The CDR3 coding sequence is TGTGCCAGCAGCCTTTGGGCGGGGGTCCAAGAGACCCAGTACTTC.

The count of this clone is one. The V call is TRBV19, the J call TRBJ1-5, with D perhaps matching TRBD1 (6 bases). Germline V gene data show CDR1 as LNHDA and CDR2 as SQIVND (reference sequence). The V end was cut by 0 bases, the J end by 7 bases, with 16 bases between. This CDR3 contains 16 residues. Here the CDR3 reads CASSIDSGTKFQPQHF. The CDR3, as DNA: TGTGCCAGTAGTATAGATAGCGGGACAAAGTTCCAGCCCCAGCATTTT.

This CDR3 reads CASSPRQVVSGNTIYF. The CDR3 nucleotides are TGTGCCAGCAGCCCCCGACAGGTGGTTTCGGGAAACACCATATATTTT. The chain is built from TRBV7-9 and TRBJ1-3; tentative D call: TRBD1 (6 bases). The CDR3 extends over 16 amino acids. Germline-derived CDR1 and CDR2 are SEHNR and FQNEAQ (reference sequence). V was cut by 5 bases and J by 4 bases, with 18 bases left in between.

This chain uses TRBV5-1 with TRBJ1-1, with TRBD1 identical over 10 bases. CDR1 and CDR2 (germline): SGHRS, YFSETQ. CDR3 length: 14 amino acids. Trimming took 4 bases from V and 2 from J; bases not matched to a gene: 2. CDR3 bases: TGCGCCAGCAGCGTGACAGGGGGCAACACTGAAGCTTTCTTT. Residues: CASSVTGGNTEAFF.